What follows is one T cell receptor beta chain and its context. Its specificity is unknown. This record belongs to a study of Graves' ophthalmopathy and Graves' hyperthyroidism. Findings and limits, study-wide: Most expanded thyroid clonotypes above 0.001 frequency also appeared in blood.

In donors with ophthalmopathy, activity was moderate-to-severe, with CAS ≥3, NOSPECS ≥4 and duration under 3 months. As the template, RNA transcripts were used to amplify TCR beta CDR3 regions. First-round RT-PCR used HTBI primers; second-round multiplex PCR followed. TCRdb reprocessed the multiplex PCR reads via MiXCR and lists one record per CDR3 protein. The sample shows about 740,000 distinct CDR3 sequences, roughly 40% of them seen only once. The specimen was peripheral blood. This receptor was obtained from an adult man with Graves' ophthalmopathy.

CDR3 bases: TGTGCCGCGTCAGGGGACCAGCCCCAGCATTTT. Encoded protein: CAASGDQPQHF. The gene calls are TRBV24-1 and TRBJ1-5; D is possibly TRBD1 (6 bases). This CDR3 is 11 amino acids long. The germline gives CDR1 KGHDR, CDR2 SFDVKD. Trimming removed 12 bases at V and 7 bases at J, with 12 bases between.